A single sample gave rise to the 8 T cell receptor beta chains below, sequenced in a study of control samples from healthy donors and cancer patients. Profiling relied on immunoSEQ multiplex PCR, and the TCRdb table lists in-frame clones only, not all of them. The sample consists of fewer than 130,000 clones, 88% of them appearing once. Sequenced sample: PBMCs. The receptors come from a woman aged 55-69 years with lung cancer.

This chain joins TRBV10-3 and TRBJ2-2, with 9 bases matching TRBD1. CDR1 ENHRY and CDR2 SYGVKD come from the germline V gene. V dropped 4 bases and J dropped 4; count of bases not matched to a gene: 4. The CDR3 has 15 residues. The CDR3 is CAISGDRAFTGELFF. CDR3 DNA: TGTGCCATCAGTGGGGACAGGGCCTTCACCGGGGAGCTGTTTTTT.

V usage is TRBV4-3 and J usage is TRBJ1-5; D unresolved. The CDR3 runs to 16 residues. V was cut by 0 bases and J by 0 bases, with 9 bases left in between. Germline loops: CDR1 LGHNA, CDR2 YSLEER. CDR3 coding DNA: TGCGCCAGCAGCCAAGAATTCTCTAATAGCAATCAGCCCCAGCATTTT. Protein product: CASSQEFSNSNQPQHF.

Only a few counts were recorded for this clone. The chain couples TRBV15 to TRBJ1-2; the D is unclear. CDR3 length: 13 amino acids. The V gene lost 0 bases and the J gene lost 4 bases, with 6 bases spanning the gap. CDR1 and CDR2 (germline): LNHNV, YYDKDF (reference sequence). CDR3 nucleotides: TGTGCCACCAGCAGAGATAATGGCTATGGCTACACCTTC. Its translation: CATSRDNGYGYTF.

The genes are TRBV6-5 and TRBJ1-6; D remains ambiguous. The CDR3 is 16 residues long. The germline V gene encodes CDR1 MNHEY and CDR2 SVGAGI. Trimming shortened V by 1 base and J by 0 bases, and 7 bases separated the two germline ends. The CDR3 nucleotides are TGTGCCAGCAGTTACTTGCGGAGCTCCTATAATTCACCCCTCCACTTT. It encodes CASSYLRSSYNSPLHF.

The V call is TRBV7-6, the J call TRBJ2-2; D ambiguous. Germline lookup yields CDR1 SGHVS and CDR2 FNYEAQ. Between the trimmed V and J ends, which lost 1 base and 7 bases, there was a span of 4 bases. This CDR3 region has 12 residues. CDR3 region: CASSLVGGELFF. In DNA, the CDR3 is TGTGCCAGCAGCTTAGTAGGCGGGGAGCTGTTTTTT.

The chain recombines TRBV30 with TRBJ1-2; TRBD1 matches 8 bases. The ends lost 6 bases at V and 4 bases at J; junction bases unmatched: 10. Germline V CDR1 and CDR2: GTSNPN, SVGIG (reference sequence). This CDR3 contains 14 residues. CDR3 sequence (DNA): TGTGCCTGTCCAGGGCCAGGGGGCACCTATGGCTACACCTTC. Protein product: CACPGPGGTYGYTF.

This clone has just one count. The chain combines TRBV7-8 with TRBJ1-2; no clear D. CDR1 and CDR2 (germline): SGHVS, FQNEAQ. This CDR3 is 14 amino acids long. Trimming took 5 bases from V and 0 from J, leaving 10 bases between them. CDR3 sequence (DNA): TGTGCCAGCAGCCTAAGAACCTCTAACTATGGCTACACCTTC. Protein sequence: CASSLRTSNYGYTF. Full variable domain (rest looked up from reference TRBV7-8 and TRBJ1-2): GAGVSQSPRYKVAKRGQDVALRCDPISGHVSLFWYQQALGQGPEFLTYFQNEAQLDKSGLPSDRFFAERPEGSVSTLKIQRTQQEDSAVYLCASSLRTSNYGYTFGSGTRLTVV.

The DNA of the CDR3 is TGTGCCAGCAGCCCCGGGGATAGCAATCAGCCCCAGCATTTT. Protein: CASSPGDSNQPQHF. This chain connects TRBV3-1 (or the pseudogene TRBV3-2) to TRBJ1-5; D is undetermined. In germline, CDR1 is LGHDT, CDR2 YNNKEL (reference sequence). This CDR3 spans 14 amino acids. The V gene lost 4 bases and the J gene lost 0 bases, with 7 bases spanning the gap.